This TCR beta chain was observed in a study of siplizumab effects on memory and regulatory T cells (dated by TCRdb to the late 2010s). Regarding the complete study: The study examined how the anti-CD2 antibody siplizumab affects alloreactive T-cell subsets in allogeneic mixed lymphocyte reactions built from human PBMCs. Broader findings and caveats from the paper: In reactions with siplizumab, an average of about 62% of mappable alloreactive CD4+ clones were Treg-derived, compared with roughly 30% in control reactions. Because sequences at frequencies below about 10^-5 were poorly captured, only a minor fraction of alloreactive clones could be mapped back to unstimulated subsets. A naive or memory phenotype could not be assigned to roughly 75-96% of proliferating CD4+ or CD8+ clones. Unstimulated naive T cells appeared more diverse than memory T cells, and naive cells seemed to contribute substantially to the alloresponse. Whether proliferating Tregs from siplizumab cultures were suppressive was not functionally confirmed. Siplizumab significantly reduced the cumulative frequency of alloreactive sequences traceable to unstimulated CD4+ memory T cells.

Sorted unstimulated T cells and proliferating T cells recovered from mixed lymphocyte reactions were subjected to TCRbeta CDR3 sequencing. Fresh whole blood from ten HLA-typed healthy donors was used as the source from which PBMCs were isolated. This clone showed up just a few times. Its specific antigen is unknown. Base qualities are not at hand, and no much larger clone is one base apart. The library was obtained by the immunoSEQ multiplex PCR assay. Around 10^5 TCR templates per sample were assayed by the deep sequencing platform. Genomic DNA extracted from sorted T cells was the material used for TCRbeta CDR3 sequencing. The authors' pipeline ran thus. The R programming language was used for the clonal analysis of the TCRbeta CDR3 data. Alloreactive CD4+ and CD8+ clones were defined by comparing unstimulated samples with post-reaction CFSE-low samples. Regulatory or non-regulatory origin was assigned to alloreactive CD4+ clones by matching of sequences to sorted unstimulated Treg and non-Treg repertoires. What TCRdb holds here is the immuneACCESS table cut down to in-frame rearrangements. Part of the clones is not present; checked against another copy, under half of the missing clones reflect an unresolved V gene, and the others are unexplained. That table is the source of V, J and clone size, and D and trimming were worked out from the DNA. In this sample the table shows approximately 97,000 clones, 80% to 95% of which occur a single time. The top ten constitute 0.9% to 1.4% of the sample.

CDR1 and CDR2 are read off the germline V gene (reference sequence) as LNHDA and SQIVND. V is shortened by 4 bases, J by 1 base, and the region joining them spans 11 bases. The CDR3 contains 15 residues, cysteine and phenylalanine counted. Only CDR3 DNA is held: 45 bases, read in frame from base 1. Sequenced input: CD4+ T cells sorted from blood. Here the chain combines TRBV19 and TRBJ1-5; no D gene call is confident. This clonotype was obtained from a human donor in good health. CDR3 sequence: CASSRGGLSNQPQHF. The nucleotide sequence reads as follows: TGTGCCAGTAGTAGGGGAGGGTTAAGCAATCAGCCCCAGCATTTT.